This T cell receptor beta chain was identified in a study of blood T cells in healthy people across ages. Combining a sample-barcoded 5' primer with a J-beta primer mix, a second PCR ran for roughly 7 to 12 cycles. TCRdb re-called the 5' RACE reads with MiXCR, one entry per CDR3 protein. This table holds 1.4 million or so distinct CDR3 sequences, approximately 39% found once. This clonotype occurred a few times. The receptor's source is a woman under 30 in good health. The sample was blood.

CDR3 region: CASSAEGNTQYF. The CDR3 nucleotides read TGTGCCAGCAGCGCCGAAGGCAATACGCAGTATTTT. This chain links TRBV9 with TRBJ2-3, with D unresolved. V lost 3 bases and J lost 7, with 9 bases in between. The length of the CDR3 is 12 residues. Germline V gene data show CDR1 as SGDLS and CDR2 as YYNGEE.